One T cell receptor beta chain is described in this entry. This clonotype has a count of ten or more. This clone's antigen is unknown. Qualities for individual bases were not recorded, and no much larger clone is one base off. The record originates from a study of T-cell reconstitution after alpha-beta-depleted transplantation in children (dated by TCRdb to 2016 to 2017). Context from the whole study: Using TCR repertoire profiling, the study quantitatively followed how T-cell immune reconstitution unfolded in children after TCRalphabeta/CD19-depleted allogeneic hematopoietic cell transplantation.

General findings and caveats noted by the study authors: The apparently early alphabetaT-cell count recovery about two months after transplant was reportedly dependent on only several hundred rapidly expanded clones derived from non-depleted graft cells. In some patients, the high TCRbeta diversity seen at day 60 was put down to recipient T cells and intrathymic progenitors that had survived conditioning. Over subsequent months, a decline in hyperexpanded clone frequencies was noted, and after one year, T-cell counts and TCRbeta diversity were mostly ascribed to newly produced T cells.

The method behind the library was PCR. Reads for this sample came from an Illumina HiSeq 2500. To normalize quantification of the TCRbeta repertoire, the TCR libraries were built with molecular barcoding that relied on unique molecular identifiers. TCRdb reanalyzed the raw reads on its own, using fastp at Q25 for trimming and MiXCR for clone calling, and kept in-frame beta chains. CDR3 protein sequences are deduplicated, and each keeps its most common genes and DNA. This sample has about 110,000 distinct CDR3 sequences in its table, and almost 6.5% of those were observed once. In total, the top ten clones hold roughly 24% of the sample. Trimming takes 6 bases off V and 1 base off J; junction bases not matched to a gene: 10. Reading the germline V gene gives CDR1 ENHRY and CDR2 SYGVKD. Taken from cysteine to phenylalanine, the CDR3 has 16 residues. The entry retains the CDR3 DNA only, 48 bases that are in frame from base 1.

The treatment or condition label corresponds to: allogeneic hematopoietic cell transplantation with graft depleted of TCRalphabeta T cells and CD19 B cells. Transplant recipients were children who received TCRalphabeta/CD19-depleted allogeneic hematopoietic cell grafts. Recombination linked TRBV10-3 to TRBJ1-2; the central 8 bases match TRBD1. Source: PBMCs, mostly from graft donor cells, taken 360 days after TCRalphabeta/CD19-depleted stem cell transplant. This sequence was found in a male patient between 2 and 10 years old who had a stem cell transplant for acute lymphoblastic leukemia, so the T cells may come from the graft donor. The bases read TGTGCCATCAGGACAGGGGTCACCATTTATAACTATGGCTACACCTTC. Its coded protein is CAIRTGVTIYNYGYTF.